The T cell receptor (beta chain) under discussion was sequenced for a study of shared clonotypes between healthy human individuals. All of the donors resided in Nashville, Tennessee, and each was a Caucasian adult. The method was immunoSEQ multiplex PCR; TCRdb's version includes in-frame clones alone and lacks a portion of them. The sample carries 2,500,000 or so clones, roughly 93% recorded once. Trimming pared 8 bases from V and 4 bases from J, leaving 9 bases between. The CDR3 has 12 amino acids. CDR1 MDHEN and CDR2 SYDVKM come from the germline V gene. This receptor was identified in a man between 18 and 35 years old in good health. Some clones in this sample may be carry-over from other donors' samples. Material for sequencing was naive CD4+ T cells from PBMCs. Indicated subset: CD45RA+ positively selected. J is TRBJ1-5 and V is TRBV28; possible D gene TRBD1, 5 bases. CDR3 nucleotide sequence: TGTGCCAGCGGGGGGGGGAATCAGCCCCAGCATTTT. Protein sequence: CASGGGNQPQHF.